A single sample is the source of the 23 T cell receptor beta chains below, sequenced in a study of T cell clonotyping in hematopoietic cell transplantation. Time point specified: recipient sample about 28 days before transplant, after cytoreduction. Produced via immunoSEQ multiplex PCR; TCRdb's table is partial and in-frame only. The data show tens of thousands of clones, 90% to 97% seen once. Sequencing was performed on peripheral blood mononuclear cells, taken before stem cell transplant. These receptors all come from a woman aged 45-65 years with acute myeloid leukemia. Some clones in this sample may be carry-over from other donors' samples.

The genes are TRBV6-5 and TRBJ2-7, with D uncertain. This CDR3 has 13 amino acids. The germline V gene encodes CDR1 MNHEY and CDR2 SVGAGI. V was trimmed by 0 bases and J by 6 bases, leaving 9 bases between them. The CDR3 DNA reads TGTGCCAGCAGTTACTCATCTTTCTCCGAGCAGTACTTC. Translating it yields CASSYSSFSEQYF.

V usage is TRBV19 and J usage is TRBJ2-7, with D possibly being TRBD1 (5 bases). From germline, CDR1 is LNHDA and CDR2 SQIVND (reference sequence). This CDR3 has 11 residues. V lost 2 bases, J lost 10 bases, and 9 bases lay in between. This chain's CDR3 is CASSIPGRQYF. In DNA form, the CDR3 reads TGTGCCAGTAGTATACCAGGGCGTCAGTACTTC. Full variable domain (missing parts from reference TRBV19 and TRBJ2-7): DGGITQSPKYLFRKEGQNVTLSCEQNLNHDAMYWYRQDPGQGLRLIYYSQIVNDFQKGDIAEGYSVSREKKESFPLTVTSAQKNPTAFYLCASSIPGRQYFGPGTRLTVT.

The chain recombines TRBV10-1 with TRBJ1-1; no firm D call. The germline V gene encodes CDR1 WNHNN and CDR2 SYGVQD (reference sequence). This CDR3 comprises 15 residues. Trimming took 6 bases from V and 1 from J, leaving 15 bases between them. The CDR3 protein is CASSPAAGWNTEAFF. For the CDR3, the DNA is TGCGCCAGCAGCCCGGCGGCGGGATGGAACACTGAAGCTTTCTTT.

This clone was observed a single time. The chain employs TRBV5-1 and TRBJ1-1; TRBD1 might be the D (5 bases). The CDR3 totals 15 residues. Between the trimmed V and J ends, which lost 2 bases and 5 bases, there was a span of 16 bases. Germline loops: CDR1 SGHRS, CDR2 YFSETQ. The CDR3: CASSFSAGRGTEAFF. The CDR3 nucleotides read TGCGCCAGCAGCTTCAGTGCAGGGAGAGGTACTGAAGCTTTCTTT.

The V and J genes are TRBV7-6 and TRBJ1-6; possible D gene TRBD1, 6 bases. This CDR3 region has 15 residues. V was trimmed by 0 bases and J by 8 bases, leaving 11 bases between them. Germline V CDR1 and CDR2: SGHVS, FNYEAQ. DNA for the CDR3: TGTGCCAGCAGCTTAGCGGGGGGGCTGCATTCACCCCTCCACTTT. Amino acid sequence: CASSLAGGLHSPLHF.

This clone was seen just once. The gene calls are TRBV27 and TRBJ1-1, with D unresolved. Germline V gives CDR1 MNHEY, CDR2 SMNVEV (reference sequence). V lost 8 bases to trimming and J lost 0 bases, with 10 bases between them. The CDR3 contains 13 residues. In DNA, the CDR3 is TGTGCCAGCCGTTGGGCCATGAACACTGAAGCTTTCTTT. Translation: CASRWAMNTEAFF.

In this sample, this clone turned up once. This chain connects TRBV6-5 to TRBJ2-5; D is ambiguous. The CDR3 is 14 residues long. Germline V lookup: CDR1 MNHEY, CDR2 SVGAGI. The germline V and J ends were trimmed by 0 bases and 2 bases, with 7 bases remaining between them. CDR3 coding DNA: TGTGCCAGCAGTTACTCCGCCGGACAAGAGACCCAGTACTTC. Protein: CASSYSAGQETQYF.

This sequence joins TRBV4-2 and TRBJ1-2; D uncertain. Germline-derived CDR1 and CDR2 are LGHNA and YNFKEQ. Trimming left V 5 bases short and J 8 bases short, with 12 bases between. The CDR3 loop spans 12 amino acids. The CDR3 DNA reads as TGTGCCAGCAGCTCCCGGACGCAGGGCTACACCTTC. Translated: CASSSRTQGYTF.

The J gene is TRBJ2-2, the V gene TRBV5-1; TRBD2 matches 14 bases. Germline V CDR1 and CDR2: SGHRS, YFSETQ. V dropped 3 bases and J dropped 2; count of bases not matched to a gene: 12. This CDR3 spans 20 amino acids. CDR3 nucleotides: TGCGCCAGCAGCTACGACCCGGGACTAGCGGGGGACAAAAACACCGGGGAGCTGTTTTTT. Its translation: CASSYDPGLAGDKNTGELFF.

This chain joins TRBV10-3 and TRBJ1-1; maybe TRBD1 (5 bases). Germline V gene data show CDR1 as ENHRY and CDR2 as SYGVKD. There are 16 residues in the CDR3. The V end lost 0 bases, the J end lost 1 base, and 12 bases lay between the germline ends. This chain's CDR3 is CAISESGGLENTEAFF. For the CDR3, the DNA is TGTGCCATCAGTGAGTCGGGGGGGTTGGAGAACACTGAAGCTTTCTTT.

The rearrangement joins TRBV18 to TRBJ2-7; D tentatively reads TRBD1 or TRBD2 (6 bases each). Germline CDR1 KGHSH, CDR2 LQKENI. V was pared by 6 bases and J by 2 bases, with 14 bases between. This CDR3 has 14 amino acids. The CDR3 region is CASSGRGQTYEQYF. In DNA form, the CDR3 reads TGTGCCAGCTCCGGCCGGGGGCAAACCTACGAGCAGTACTTC.

The J gene is TRBJ2-1, the V gene TRBV6-1; 7 positions match TRBD2. J gave up 9 bases and V 4 bases, and 12 bases lay outside the gene matches. The CDR3 is made up of 15 amino acids. In germline, CDR1 is MNHNS, CDR2 SASEGT. CDR3 sequence (DNA): TGTGCCAGCAGTGGGACTAGGTTGGCCGGGGGTGAGCAGTTCTTC. Amino acids: CASSGTRLAGGEQFF.

The V gene is TRBV28, the J gene TRBJ2-7, with 10 bases lining up with TRBD2. With V trimmed by 3 bases and J by 3 bases, 14 bases remained unmatched. Germline CDR1 MDHEN, CDR2 SYDVKM. The CDR3 extends over 18 amino acids. This CDR3 is CASSFPAGGHKAGYEQYF. For the CDR3, the DNA is TGTGCCAGCAGTTTTCCAGCGGGAGGGCACAAGGCAGGCTACGAGCAGTACTTC.

V and J are TRBV11-2 and TRBJ2-7; TRBD1 matches 9 bases. With 6 bases clipped from V and 2 bases from J, the junction kept 11 bases outside the gene matches. CDR1 is SGHAT and CDR2 is FQNNGV in the germline V gene. The CDR3 totals 16 residues. CDR3 DNA sequence: TGTGCCAGCAGGCAACCCCCGGGACAGGGTACCTACGAGCAGTACTTC. Its translation: CASRQPPGQGTYEQYF.

This chain connects TRBV10-3 to TRBJ1-6; TRBD1 might be the D (5 bases). The CDR3 consists of 15 residues. Germline V lookup: CDR1 ENHRY, CDR2 SYGVKD. The V end lost 5 bases, the J end lost 7 bases, and 15 bases lay between the germline ends. The CDR3 is CAISRDARGNSPLHF. CDR3 nucleotides: TGTGCCATCAGTCGGGACGCCCGGGGCAATTCACCCCTCCACTTT.

The chain couples TRBV11-2 to TRBJ2-3; 11 bases agree with TRBD2. V shed 5 bases and J 6 bases; nucleotides not matched to a gene: 10. Germline V lookup: CDR1 SGHAT, CDR2 FQNNGV. CDR3 size: 16 residues. CDR3 sequence (DNA): TGTGCCAGCAGCCGACTAGCGGGGCAGCGGTTGGATACGCAGTATTTT. It specifies CASSRLAGQRLDTQYF.

The J gene is TRBJ1-2, the V gene TRBV19; tentatively, D is TRBD1 (5 bases). The ends were cut back, 6 bases at V and 0 bases at J, with 14 bases in the middle. This CDR3 has 15 residues. The V gene's germline CDR1 is LNHDA and CDR2 SQIVND (reference sequence). The CDR3 sequence is CASSFRDGANYGYTF. DNA for the CDR3: TGTGCCAGTAGCTTCCGGGACGGAGCTAACTATGGCTACACCTTC.

CDR3 protein: CASSILLDSYEQYF. CDR3 in DNA: TGTGCCAGCAGTATCTTACTAGACTCCTACGAGCAGTACTTC. V gene TRBV28 combines with J gene TRBJ2-7, with D perhaps TRBD2 (5 bases). With 5 bases removed from V and 0 bases from J, the gap between germline ends came to 11 bases. CDR1 MDHEN and CDR2 SYDVKM come from the germline V gene. This CDR3 region has 14 residues.

V and J are TRBV6-6 and TRBJ1-3; D is unclear. The germline V and J ends were trimmed by 9 bases and 4 bases, with 10 bases remaining between them. The V gene's germline CDR1 is MNHNY and CDR2 SVGAGI (reference sequence). This CDR3 region has 12 residues. For the CDR3, the DNA is TGTGCCAGTCAATTACAGGGAAACACCATATATTTT. Its protein is CASQLQGNTIYF.

The chain employs TRBV2 and TRBJ1-3; tentatively, D is TRBD1 (6 bases). In germline, CDR1 is SNHLY, CDR2 FYNNEI. Between the trimmed V and J ends, which lost 2 bases and 0 bases, there was a span of 8 bases. The length of the CDR3 is 15 residues. In DNA form, the CDR3 reads TGTGCCAGCAGTGAAACGGACAGCTCTGGAAACACCATATATTTT. It yields the protein CASSETDSSGNTIYF.

The chain recombines TRBV14 with TRBJ2-5; 11 nucleotides agree with TRBD2. The V segment lost 0 bases and the J segment 5 bases; nucleotides outside the gene matches: 5. The CDR3 length is 16 residues. Germline V gene sequence: CDR1 SGHDN, CDR2 FVKESK. CDR3 nucleotide sequence: TGTGCCAGCAGCCAAGACGGACTAGCGGGCTGGGAGACCCAGTACTTC. It translates to CASSQDGLAGWETQYF.

In this sample, this clone turned up a few times. This rearrangement joins TRBV10-3 to TRBJ1-5; TRBD1 matches at 8 bases. Losses at the gene ends were 10 bases for V and 0 bases for J; bases not matched to a gene: 5. The CDR3 sequence is 14 residues long. Germline V gene sequence: CDR1 ENHRY, CDR2 SYGVKD. CDR3 amino acids: CASSTGDSNQPQHF. The CDR3 DNA follows: TGTGCCAGCTCGACAGGGGATAGCAATCAGCCCCAGCATTTT.

This sequence joins TRBV10-1 and TRBJ1-5; D is undetermined. Trimming removed 6 bases from V and 5 bases from J, with 5 bases in between. Germline lookup yields CDR1 WNHNN and CDR2 SYGVQD (reference sequence). The CDR3 spans 11 residues. The CDR3 spells CASRRDQPQHF. DNA for the CDR3: TGCGCCAGCAGAAGGGATCAGCCCCAGCATTTT.